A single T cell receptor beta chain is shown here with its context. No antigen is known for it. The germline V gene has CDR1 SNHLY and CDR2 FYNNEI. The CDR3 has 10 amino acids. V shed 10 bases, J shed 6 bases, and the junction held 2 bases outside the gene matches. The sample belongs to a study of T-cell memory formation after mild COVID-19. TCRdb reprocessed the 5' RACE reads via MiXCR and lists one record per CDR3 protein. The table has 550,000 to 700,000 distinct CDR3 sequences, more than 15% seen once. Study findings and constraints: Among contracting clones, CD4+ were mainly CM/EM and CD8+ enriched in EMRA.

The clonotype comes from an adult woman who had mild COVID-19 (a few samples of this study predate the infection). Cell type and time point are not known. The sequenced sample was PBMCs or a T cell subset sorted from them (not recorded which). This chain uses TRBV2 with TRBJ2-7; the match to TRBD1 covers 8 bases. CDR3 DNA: TGTGCCATAGGACAGGGCGAGCAGTACTTC. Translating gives CAIGQGEQYF. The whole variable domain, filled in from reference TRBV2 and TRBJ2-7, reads EPEVTQTPSHQVTQMGQEVILRCVPISNHLYFYWYRQILGQKVEFLVSFYNNEISEKSEIFDDQFSVERPDGSNFTLKIRSTKLEDSAMYFCAIGQGEQYFGPGTRLTVT.